This T cell receptor beta chain was sequenced during a study of cytomegalovirus exposure and HLA in healthy donors. This clone turned up a few times. Its antigen is unidentified. PCR amplification relied on 60 Vbeta primers (plus 13 Jbeta primers). Sequencing used immunoSEQ multiplex PCR; TCRdb keeps in-frame clones, though not all of them. The sample holds approximately 180,000 clones; around 83% are singletons and the top ten take 1.7%. Each donor's status was that of a healthy bone marrow donor. Unrecorded immune exposures were likely, despite nominal health at sampling. Findings of the study overall: The dataset shows that most TCR sequences were rare, while some public TCRs occurred in many donors. The authors enumerated 164 TCR beta chains as linked to cytomegalovirus.

This TCR was sampled from a woman between 18 and 30 years old in good health and CMV-seronegative. The sample consisted of PBMCs.

The CDR3 is CASSQNSNQPQHF. The CDR3 DNA reads as TGTGCCAGCAGCCAGAATAGCAATCAGCCCCAGCATTTT. The chain links TRBV7-6 to TRBJ1-5; D gene ambiguous. The germline V and J ends were trimmed by 5 bases and 0 bases, with 5 bases remaining between them. The CDR3 spans 13 residues. Germline CDR1 reads SGHVS; CDR2 reads FNYEAQ.